This entry concerns a single T cell receptor (beta chain). The antigen this receptor binds is unknown. Base quality data are lacking; no much larger clone is found one base away. Whole blood was collected in K2EDTA tubes by collaborating institutions according to the institutions' own protocols. For TCRbeta analysis, collaborator samples were shipped as frozen whole blood, as isolated PBMCs, or as DNA extracted from either sample type. The source of the sample is a study of blood T cell repertoires in COVID-19 (dated by TCRdb to the early 2020s). As for the study more broadly: Samples covering the acute and convalescent phases of COVID-19 were provided by collaborators in the United States, Italy and Spain. The prospective study material was composed of cDNA or gDNA derived from T cells, B-cell-depleted T cells, or PBMCs. The dataset comprised deeply sampled blood TCRbeta repertoires from subjects exposed to, actively infected with, or recovered from COVID-19. The repertoires were released in a freely available public database intended as a resource for research on the immune response to SARS-CoV-2. Samples came from the ongoing ImmuneRACE study (first 160 participants) plus 1,254 subjects from 6 global collaborators. The sample metadata nearly always contained a de-identified subject ID, COVID-19 status, age in years and sex. Where HLA class I and class II types were available, the types were taken from metadata supplied by the sample provider, not from assay-based typing.

At the junction V is shortened by 4 bases and J by 2 bases, with 11 bases in between. From a lookup of the germline V gene, CDR1 and CDR2 are MGHRA and YSYEKL. Counted from cysteine to phenylalanine, this CDR3 has 15 amino acids. Only the CDR3 part of the read is kept: 45 bases, read in frame from the first base. TCRbeta CDR3 regions were amplified from genomic DNA by means of the immunoSEQ Assay, a bias-controlled multiplex PCR. As for how the authors treated the data: Within the assay, amplification of reference gene primers was used to estimate how many nucleated cells each sample contained. To quantify the absolute abundance of each unique TCRbeta CDR3 rearrangement, sequence reads were collapsed and filtered. For each sample, productive Simpson clonality was calculated as the square root of Simpson's diversity index across productive rearrangements. TCRdb took this table from immuneACCESS and kept in-frame rearrangements with V and J called. Such tables lack part of the clones; where checked against another copy, unresolved V genes explain under half of the gap, and the rest is unexplained. V and J calls and clone size are as listed in that table; D and trimming were resolved from the DNA. This sample lists roughly 330,000 clones; about 82% were detected once. Jointly, the top ten make up around 1.6% of the sample.

Summary of the overall study and its limitations: How much clinical and demographic metadata was included differed by source and by participant, and the metadata was provided uncurated.

The sequencing sample was made of peripheral blood. Recombination joined TRBV4-1 with TRBJ1-4; matching of 5 bases hints at TRBD1 as the D gene. The TCR was taken from a woman aged 45-60 years with acute or convalescent COVID-19. Here the CDR3 is given as CASSRGGFTNEKLFF. The DNA reads TGCGCCAGCAGCCGGGGGGGATTCACTAATGAAAAACTGTTTTTT.